The clone carrying this T cell receptor beta chain showed up just once. Other DNA variants within this sample encode the same CDR3. Some clones are missing from TCRdb's copy, which holds only in-frame ones; the method was immunoSEQ multiplex PCR. The sample has about 42,000 clones, approximately 80% seen once. This sample stems from a study of T cell changes during pregnancy in multiple sclerosis. CDR3 size: 14 residues. Germline values: CDR1 SEHNR, CDR2 FQNEAQ (reference sequence). With 2 bases clipped from V and 3 bases from J, the junction kept 1 base outside the gene matches. The chain employs TRBV7-9 and TRBJ1-2; 9 bases align to TRBD1. The sequenced sample was CD4+ T cells from peripheral blood mononuclear cells, obtained before pregnancy. This TCR was sampled from a female donor with multiple sclerosis, enrolled in a pregnancy study. The DNA for the CDR3 is TGTGCCAGCAGCTTACGGACAGGGGACTATGGCTACACCTTC. Translated, it gives CASSLRTGDYGYTF.